These 5 T cell receptor beta chains share one sample of origin, sequenced in a study of neurological immune-mediated disorders. TCRdb passed the 5' RACE reads through MiXCR, listing each CDR3 protein once. The sample holds about 95,000 distinct CDR3 sequences, around 3.4% seen once. Sequencing was carried out using PBMCs. These TCRs come from a woman between 18 and 29 years old with multiple sclerosis.

J is TRBJ2-2 and V is TRBV7-2; 12 bases line up with TRBD2. V was pared by 7 bases and J by 5 bases, with 8 bases of the junction left unmatched. This CDR3 has 16 residues. Germline-derived CDR1 and CDR2 are SGHTA and FQGNSA. The CDR3 coding sequence is TGTGCCAGCACCCAAAGACTAGCGGGGGCGACCGGGGAGCTGTTTTTT. This codes for CASTQRLAGATGELFF.

Many counts were recorded for this clonotype. The chain links TRBV12-3 or TRBV12-4 to TRBJ2-1; D is possibly TRBD1 (5 bases). The V and J ends lost 3 bases and 7 bases respectively, with 10 bases between them. The CDR3 spans 13 residues. CDR3: CASSLNRWNEQFF. In nucleotides, the CDR3 is TGTGCCAGCAGTTTGAACAGGTGGAATGAGCAGTTCTTC.

The chain employs TRBV7-2 and TRBJ1-3; a weak D match, TRBD1 (5 bases). V lost 1 base, J lost 3 bases, and 16 bases lay in between. The CDR3 is made up of 17 amino acids. Germline V CDR1 and CDR2: SGHTA, FQGNSA. CDR3 region: CASSLVAGLIGGNTIYF. DNA for the CDR3: TGTGCCAGCAGCTTAGTCGCAGGGCTGATAGGTGGAAACACCATATATTTT.

The J gene is TRBJ1-1, the V gene TRBV20-1; D remains ambiguous. Germline CDR1 is DFQATT and CDR2 is SNEGSKA (reference sequence). The CDR3 is 13 amino acids. The V gene lost 0 bases and the J gene lost 5 bases, with 10 bases spanning the gap. The chain's CDR3 is CSARDRRGTEAFF. CDR3 nucleotide sequence: TGCAGTGCTAGAGATCGGAGAGGGACTGAAGCTTTCTTT.

This clonotype was detected ten times or more. The J gene is TRBJ1-4, the V gene TRBV7-2; no clear D. This CDR3 spans 13 amino acids. V was trimmed by 0 bases and J by 7 bases, leaving 6 bases between them. CDR1 is SGHTA and CDR2 is FQGNSA in the germline V gene. The CDR3 bases are TGTGCCAGCAGCTTAGCGATAGCTGAAAAACTGTTTTTT. Protein: CASSLAIAEKLFF. The full variable domain, with the rest looked up from reference TRBV7-2 and TRBJ1-4, is GAGVSQSPSNKVTEKGKDVELRCDPISGHTALYWYRQSLGQGLEFLIYFQGNSAPDKSGLPSDRFSAERTGGSVSTLTIQRTQQEDSAVYLCASSLAIAEKLFFGSGTQLSVL.